This TCR beta chain was observed in a study of OX40 agonist ivuxolimab in advanced cancers. Produced via immunoSEQ multiplex PCR; TCRdb's table is partial and in-frame only. Among about 51,000 clones, 88% were seen once, and the ten largest hold around 3.5%. A remark on this clone: What it recognizes is unknown.

Autoimmune disease history or systemic immunosuppression was exclusionary. Cycle 7 day 1, cycle 4 day 1, and baseline were the timepoints at which blood was sampled. General study points: In the 0.1 to 3.0 mg/kg range, CD4+ and CD8+ blood T cells had expanded clonally by week 6. Also present in some nonresponders was a low level of normalized T-cell clonal expansion.

This CDR3 spans 17 amino acids. CDR1 SGHVS and CDR2 FNYEAQ come from the germline V gene. V shed 1 base and J 2 bases; nucleotides not matched to a gene: 8. The rearrangement joins TRBV7-6 to TRBJ2-3, with 8 nucleotides matching TRBD2. This sequence was found in an adult with an advanced solid tumor such as melanoma, head and neck, liver or kidney cancer. The sample consisted of CD4+ or CD8+ T cells sorted from blood, taken in a trial of the OX40 agonist ivuxolimab. The CDR3 loop reads CASSLGSAGAYTDTQYF. In DNA, the CDR3 is TGTGCCAGCAGCTTAGGGTCAGCGGGGGCTTACACAGATACGCAGTATTTT.